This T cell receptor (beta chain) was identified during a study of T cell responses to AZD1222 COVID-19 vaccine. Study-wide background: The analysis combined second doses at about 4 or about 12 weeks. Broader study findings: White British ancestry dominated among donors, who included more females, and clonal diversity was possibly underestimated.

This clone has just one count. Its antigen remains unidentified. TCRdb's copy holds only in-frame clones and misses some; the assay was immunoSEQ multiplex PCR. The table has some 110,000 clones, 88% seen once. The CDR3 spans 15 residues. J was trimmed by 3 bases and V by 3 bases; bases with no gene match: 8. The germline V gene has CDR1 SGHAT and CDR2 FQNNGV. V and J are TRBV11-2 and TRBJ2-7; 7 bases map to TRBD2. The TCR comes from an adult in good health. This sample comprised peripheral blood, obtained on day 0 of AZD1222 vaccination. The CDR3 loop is CASSFAGVVSYEQYF. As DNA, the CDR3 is TGTGCCAGCAGCTTTGCGGGAGTTGTAAGCTACGAGCAGTACTTC.